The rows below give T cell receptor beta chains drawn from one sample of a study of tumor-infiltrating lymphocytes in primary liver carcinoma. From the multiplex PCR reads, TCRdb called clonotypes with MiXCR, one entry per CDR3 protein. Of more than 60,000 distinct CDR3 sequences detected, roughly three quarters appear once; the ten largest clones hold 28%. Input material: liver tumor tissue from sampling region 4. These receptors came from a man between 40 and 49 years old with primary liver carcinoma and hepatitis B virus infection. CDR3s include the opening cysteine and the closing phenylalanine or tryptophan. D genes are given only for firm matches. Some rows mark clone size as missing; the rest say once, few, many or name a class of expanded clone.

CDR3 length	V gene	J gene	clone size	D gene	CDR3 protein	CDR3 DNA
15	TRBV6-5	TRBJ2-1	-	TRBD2	CASSYWSGSYNEQFF	TGTGCCAGTAGTTATTGGAGCGGGAGCTACAATGAGCAGTTCTTC
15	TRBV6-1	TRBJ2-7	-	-	CANSVMAHRGDEQYF	TGTGCCAATAGTGTAATGGCACACCGGGGTGACGAGCAGTACTTC
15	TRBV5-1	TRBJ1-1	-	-	CASSLAPGRQGEASF	TGCGCCAGCAGCTTGGCTCCGGGAAGGCAGGGTGAAGCTTCCTTC
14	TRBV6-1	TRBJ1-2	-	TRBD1	CASIPTGDSYDYTF	TGTGCCAGCATCCCGACAGGGGACTCCTATGACTACACCTTC
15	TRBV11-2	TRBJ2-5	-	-	CASRSRDSAHQETQF	TGTGCCAGCAGATCCCGGGACTCGGCCCACCAAGAGACCCAGTTC
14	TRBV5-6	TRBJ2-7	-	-	CASSPLDFSYDQYF	TGCGCCAGCAGCCCCCTCGACTTCTCCTACGATCAGTACTTC
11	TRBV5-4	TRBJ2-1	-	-	CAGSLRTQEFF	TGTGCCGGCAGCCTTCGGACTCAGGAGTTCTTC
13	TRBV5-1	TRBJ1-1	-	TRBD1	CASRNRGNSEAFF	TGCGCCAGCAGAAACAGGGGAAACTCTGAAGCCTTCTTT
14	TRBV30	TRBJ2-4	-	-	CAWSFGGEWNIQYF	TGTGCCTGGAGTTTCGGGGGAGAGTGGAACATTCAGTACTTC
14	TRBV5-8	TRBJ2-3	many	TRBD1	CASSFDRGADTQYF	TGTGCCAGCAGCTTCGACAGGGGGGCAGATACGCAGTATTTT
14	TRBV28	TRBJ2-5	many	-	CASSPSYYQETQYF	TGTGCCAGCAGCCCCTCGTATTACCAAGAGACCCAGTACTTC
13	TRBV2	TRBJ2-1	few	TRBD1	CASWDRVAVEQFF	TGTGCCAGCTGGGACAGGGTTGCAGTTGAGCAGTTCTTC
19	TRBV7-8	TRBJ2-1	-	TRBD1	CATYGSTGGSYISYNEQFF	TGTGCCACATATGGCTCGACAGGGGGTAGTTATATCTCCTACAATGAGCAGTTCTTC
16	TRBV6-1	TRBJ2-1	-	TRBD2	CASSALSTGGSDEQIF	TGTGCCAGCAGTGCCCTCTCCACCGGGGGGAGCGATGAGCAGATCTTC
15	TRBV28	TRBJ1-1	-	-	CASSLPGSKNTEAFF	TGTGCCAGCAGTCTCCCCGGATCAAAGAACACTGAAGCTTTCTTT
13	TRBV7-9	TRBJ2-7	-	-	CASSPSSSYGQYF	TGTGCCAGCAGCCCTTCCTCATCCTACGGGCAGTACTTC
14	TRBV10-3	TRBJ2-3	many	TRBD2	CAISAAGGRDTQYF	TGTGCCATCAGTGCAGCGGGAGGGCGGGATACGCAGTATTTT
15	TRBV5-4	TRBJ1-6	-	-	CAGSLQGLGESHLHF	TGTGCCGGCAGCTTGCAGGGATTGGGGGAATCACACCTCCACTTT
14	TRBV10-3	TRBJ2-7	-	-	CAISARQGKHEHYF	TGTGCCATCAGTGCTAGGCAGGGGAAGCACGAGCACTACTTC
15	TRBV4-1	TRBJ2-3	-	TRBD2	CAISLTGTSGSTQYF	TGCGCCATCAGCCTCACCGGGACTAGCGGGAGCACACAGTATTTT
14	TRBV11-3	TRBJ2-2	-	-	CASSLNVMGGELFF	TGTGCCAGCAGCTTAAATGTGATGGGCGGGGAGCTGTTTTTT
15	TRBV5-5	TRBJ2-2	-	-	CASGPPGGGTGGLFF	TGTGCCAGCGGTCCCCCAGGGGGTGGCACCGGGGGGCTGTTTTTT
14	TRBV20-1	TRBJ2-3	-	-	CSAITGGPTDTQYF	TGCAGTGCTATTACCGGGGGGCCAACAGATACGCAGTATTTT
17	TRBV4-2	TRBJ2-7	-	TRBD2	CTTTGVAGVYKSYEQYF	TGTACCACTACTGGAGTGGCGGGAGTTTATAAGTCCTACGAGCAGTACTTC
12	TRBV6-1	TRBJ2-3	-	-	CASSVSTDTRYF	TGTGCCAGCAGTGTATCCACAGATACGCGGTATTTT
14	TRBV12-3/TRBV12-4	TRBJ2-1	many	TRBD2	CASSRLAVWNEQFF	TGTGCCAGCAGCCGACTAGCGGTGTGGAATGAGCAGTTCTTC
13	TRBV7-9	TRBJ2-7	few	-	CASSLLPSYEQYF	TGTGCCAGCAGCCTCCTGCCTTCCTACGAGCAGTACTTC